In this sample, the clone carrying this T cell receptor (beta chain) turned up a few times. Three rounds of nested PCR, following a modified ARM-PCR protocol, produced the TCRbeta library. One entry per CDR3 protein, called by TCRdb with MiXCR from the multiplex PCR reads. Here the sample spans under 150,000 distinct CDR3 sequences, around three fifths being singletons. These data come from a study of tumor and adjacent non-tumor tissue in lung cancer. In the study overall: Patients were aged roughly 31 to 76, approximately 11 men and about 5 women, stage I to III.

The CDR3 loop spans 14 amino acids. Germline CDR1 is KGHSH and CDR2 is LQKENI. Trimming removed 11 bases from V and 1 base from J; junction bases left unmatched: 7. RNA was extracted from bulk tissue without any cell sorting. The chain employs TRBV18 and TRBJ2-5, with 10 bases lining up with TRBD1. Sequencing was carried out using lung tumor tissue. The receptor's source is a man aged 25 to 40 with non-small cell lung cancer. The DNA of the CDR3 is TGTGCCGTAGGCCGGGACAGGGGCCAAGAGACCCAGTACTTC. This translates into CAVGRDRGQETQYF. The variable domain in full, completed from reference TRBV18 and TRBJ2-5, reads NAGVMQNPRHLVRRRGQEARLRCSPMKGHSHVYWYRQLPEEGLKFMVYLQKENIIDESGMPKERFSAEFPKEGPSILRIQQVVRGDSAAYFCAVGRDRGQETQYFGPGTRLLVL.